The 31 T cell receptor beta chains listed next were all sequenced from one sample in a study of OX40 agonist ivuxolimab in advanced cancers. Using immunoSEQ multiplex PCR, the repertoire was profiled, and TCRdb retains in-frame clones only, with some absent. The repertoire holds approximately 70,000 clones, with 70% to 90% as singletons. The sequenced sample was CD4+ or CD8+ T cells sorted from blood, obtained in a trial of the OX40 agonist ivuxolimab. These receptors were taken from an adult with an advanced solid tumor such as melanoma, head and neck, liver or kidney cancer.

This clone was recorded only once. This chain uses TRBV19 with TRBJ1-4, with a weak D call TRBD1 (6 bases). In germline, CDR1 is LNHDA, CDR2 SQIVND (reference sequence). V was pared by 9 bases and J by 3 bases, with 11 bases between. The CDR3 covers 13 residues. CDR3 residues: CASAGTPNEKLFF. In DNA, the CDR3 is TGTGCCAGCGCCGGGACACCTAATGAAAAACTGTTTTTT.

This chain uses TRBV19 with TRBJ2-1; TRBD1 matches 7 bases. CDR1 and CDR2 from the germline V gene are LNHDA and SQIVND (reference sequence). The CDR3 runs 13 residues. Trimming at V came to 5 bases and at J to 7 bases, leaving 5 bases not matched to a gene. The CDR3 DNA is TGTGCCAGTAGTTTGACAGGGTTAAATGAGCAGTTCTTC. It is translated as CASSLTGLNEQFF.

CDR3: CSVARGPYEQYF. In nucleotides, the CDR3 is TGCAGCGTTGCCAGGGGGCCCTACGAGCAGTACTTC. The chain recombines TRBV29-1 with TRBJ2-7, with 8 bases that match TRBD1. V was pared by 4 bases and J by 2 bases, with 1 base of the junction left unmatched. The CDR3 covers 12 residues. CDR1 SQVTM and CDR2 ANQGSEA come from the germline V gene.

The chain links TRBV9 to TRBJ2-3; D is undetermined. With 0 bases removed from V and 2 bases from J, the gap between germline ends came to 7 bases. Germline V gene sequence: CDR1 SGDLS, CDR2 YYNGEE. CDR3 length equals 14 residues. The CDR3 reads CASSVATTTDTQYF. The CDR3 bases are TGTGCCAGCAGCGTAGCGACAACCACAGATACGCAGTATTTT.

The V and J genes are TRBV27 and TRBJ2-7, with 8 bases aligning to TRBD1. The CDR3 is made up of 14 amino acids. Per the germline V gene, CDR1 is MNHEY and CDR2 is SMNVEV (reference sequence). V shed 6 bases, J shed 0 bases, and the junction held 4 bases outside the gene matches. The CDR3 loop reads CASRRTGSSYEQYF. CDR3 nucleotides: TGTGCCAGCAGGAGGACAGGGAGCTCCTACGAGCAGTACTTC.

V and J are TRBV5-6 and TRBJ2-7; 8 nucleotides match TRBD1. The CDR3 is 15 amino acids. The germline V gene has CDR1 SGHDT and CDR2 YYEEEE. J lost 4 bases, V lost 2 bases, and 8 bases had no gene match. In DNA, the CDR3 is TGTGCCAGCAGCTTTCGGACAGGGCTTGGTTACGAGCAGTACTTC. Its protein product is CASSFRTGLGYEQYF.

This clone has a single count. The gene calls are TRBV29-1 and TRBJ1-4, with 7 nucleotides matching TRBD1. J lost 7 bases, V lost 7 bases, and 9 bases had no gene match. The CDR3 runs 13 residues. CDR1 and CDR2 (germline): SQVTM, ANQGSEA. The CDR3 protein is CSGKQGRGEKLFF. The CDR3 DNA reads TGCAGCGGTAAACAGGGGAGGGGTGAAAAACTGTTTTTT.

This clone appeared once. The V gene is TRBV6-5, the J gene TRBJ1-2; no reliable D call. V dropped 8 bases and J dropped 4 bases, with 14 bases sitting between them. The CDR3 is 13 amino acids. Per germline, CDR1 MNHEY and CDR2 SVGAGI. The CDR3 DNA reads as TGTGCCAGCGCCTATCGGAAGTCCTATGGCTACACCTTC. This encodes CASAYRKSYGYTF.

This clone was recorded a few times. V gene TRBV5-4 combines with J gene TRBJ1-1; D is unclear. Per germline, CDR1 SGHNT and CDR2 YYREEE (reference sequence). V shed 1 base and J shed 0 bases, with 4 bases lying between them. The CDR3 sequence is 13 residues long. CDR3 loop: CASSLRVNTEAFF. As DNA, the CDR3 is TGTGCCAGCAGCTTGCGAGTGAACACTGAAGCTTTCTTT. Using reference TRBV5-4 and TRBJ1-1 for the parts outside the CDR3, the full variable domain is ETGVTQSPTHLIKTRGQQVTLRCSSQSGHNTVSWYQQALGQGPQFIFQYYREEENGRGNFPPRFSGLQFPNYSSELNVNALELDDSALYLCASSLRVNTEAFFGQGTRLTVV.

The chain is built from TRBV5-6 and TRBJ1-5; 7 bases are a match to TRBD1. CDR3 length: 13 residues. The germline V gene has CDR1 SGHDT and CDR2 YYEEEE. The junction had 5 bases not matched to a gene; V was cut back by 4 bases and J by 7 bases. CDR3 DNA: TGTGCCAGCAGCAGGGGGCTGGGGCAGCCCCAGCATTTT. Amino acids: CASSRGLGQPQHF.

The chain combines TRBV7-9 with TRBJ1-2; no clear D. The CDR3 is 13 amino acids. Germline-derived CDR1 and CDR2 are SEHNR and FQNEAQ (reference sequence). V lost 5 bases to trimming and J lost 8 bases, with 15 bases between them. The CDR3 sequence is CASSPRREAGYTF. Written as DNA, the CDR3 is TGTGCCAGCAGCCCCCGCCGGGAGGCGGGCTACACCTTC.

The V and J genes are TRBV6-1 and TRBJ2-4; the D gene is possibly TRBD2 (5 bases). This CDR3 comprises 15 residues. V lost 2 bases, J lost 0 bases, and 8 bases lay in between. The germline V gene encodes CDR1 MNHNS and CDR2 SASEGT. The CDR3 coding sequence is TGTGCCAGCAGTGAATACGGGATAGCCAAAAACATTCAGTACTTC. Its protein product is CASSEYGIAKNIQYF.

The V gene is TRBV19, the J gene TRBJ2-1, with 9 positions matching TRBD1. The CDR3 totals 15 residues. Germline V lookup: CDR1 LNHDA, CDR2 SQIVND (reference sequence). Trimming took 6 bases from V and 1 from J; bases not matched to a gene: 4. The CDR3 reads CASRTDRGSYNEQFF. The CDR3 nucleotides read TGTGCCAGTAGGACGGACAGGGGATCCTACAATGAGCAGTTCTTC.

The chain links TRBV9 to TRBJ2-3; 11 positions match TRBD2. Trimming took 3 bases from V and 6 from J; bases not matched to a gene: 15. The CDR3 is 18 residues long. Germline V CDR1 and CDR2: SGDLS, YYNGEE. The CDR3 nucleotides read TGTGCCAGCAGCGGCGTAGGACTAGCGGGTAACCTGGGCGATACGCAGTATTTT. It codes for CASSGVGLAGNLGDTQYF.

CDR3 loop: CASSSGLGGVGTQYF. CDR3 DNA sequence: TGTGCCAGCAGTTCGGGACTAGGCGGGGTAGGGACCCAGTACTTC. The rearrangement links TRBV27 to TRBJ2-5; TRBD2 matches 8 bases. Germline V lookup: CDR1 MNHEY, CDR2 SMNVEV (reference sequence). CDR3 length: 15 amino acids. The V gene end was trimmed by 4 bases and the J gene end by 7 bases; junction bases not matched to a gene: 11.

The rearrangement links TRBV18 to TRBJ1-1, with D possibly matching TRBD1 (6 bases). Germline-derived CDR1 and CDR2 are KGHSH and LQKENI. The CDR3 loop spans 16 amino acids. V lost 5 bases and J 2 bases, leaving 18 bases between the germline ends. CDR3: CASSFPDSIGNTEAFF. The CDR3 DNA follows: TGTGCCAGCTCATTCCCGGACAGCATCGGCAACACTGAAGCTTTCTTT.

The rearrangement uses TRBV19 and TRBJ1-4; D is perhaps TRBD1 (6 bases). Germline-derived CDR1 and CDR2 are LNHDA and SQIVND (reference sequence). The CDR3 extends over 17 amino acids. V was shortened by 4 bases and J by 0 bases, with 15 bases between the two germline ends. CDR3 amino acids: CASSTGGGAATNEKLFF. The CDR3 DNA is TGTGCCAGTAGTACGGGAGGGGGGGCTGCAACTAATGAAAAACTGTTTTTT.

The gene calls are TRBV5-3 and TRBJ1-5, with TRBD1 identical over 9 bases. TRBV5-3 falls under the ORF class, with uncertain function. The CDR3 consists of 14 residues. The trim removed 5 bases at V and 5 bases at J, leaving 5 bases unmatched. The CDR3 region has the DNA TGTGCCAGAAGTTTATGGGACAGGGATCAGCCCCAGCATTTT. This encodes CARSLWDRDQPQHF.

The rearrangement joins TRBV6-5 to TRBJ2-3, with TRBD1 matching 9 bases. The CDR3 loop spans 15 amino acids. The ends lost 0 bases at V and 7 bases at J; junction bases unmatched: 5. Germline loops: CDR1 MNHEY, CDR2 SVGAGI. The CDR3 DNA follows: TGTGCCAGCAGTTACTCGGGGACAGGGAGGTATACGCAGTATTTT. Protein: CASSYSGTGRYTQYF.

This chain uses TRBV7-2 with TRBJ2-6; TRBD1 or TRBD2 may be the D gene (5 bases each). This CDR3 spans 16 amino acids. Germline V gene sequence: CDR1 SGHTA, CDR2 FQGNSA. V lost 6 bases, J lost 0 bases, and 12 bases lay in between. The CDR3 loop is CASRKGRISGANVLTF. Written as DNA, the CDR3 is TGTGCCAGCAGAAAGGGACGGATCTCTGGGGCCAACGTCCTGACTTTC.

Here the CDR3 reads CASSLDQDYIQYF. DNA of the CDR3: TGTGCCAGCAGCTTAGACCAGGATTACATTCAGTACTTC. V and J are TRBV7-2 and TRBJ2-4, with D hard to call. Per germline, CDR1 SGHTA and CDR2 FQGNSA. There are 13 residues in the CDR3. V lost 1 base to trimming and J lost 8 bases, with 9 bases between them.

Here the CDR3 reads CASTARTPVDTQYF. The DNA of the CDR3 is TGTGCCAGCACCGCCCGGACCCCCGTGGATACGCAGTATTTT. The rearrangement joins TRBV6-5 to TRBJ2-3; D unresolved. Germline loops: CDR1 MNHEY, CDR2 SVGAGI. V dropped 7 bases and J dropped 6 bases, with 17 bases sitting between them. CDR3 length: 14 amino acids.

The chain recombines TRBV30 with TRBJ1-1, with 8 nucleotides matching TRBD1. Germline CDR1 is GTSNPN and CDR2 is SVGIG (reference sequence). V lost 4 bases and J lost 5; bases outside the gene matches: 3. The CDR3 consists of 12 residues. The CDR3 DNA sequence: TGTGCCTGGAACAGGGGGATTACTGAAGCTTTCTTT. It yields the protein CAWNRGITEAFF.

This clone showed up just once. The CDR3 region is CAWSDQTGAWEKLFF. The CDR3 DNA follows: TGTGCCTGGAGTGACCAGACAGGGGCTTGGGAAAAACTGTTTTTT. The chain uses TRBV30 and TRBJ1-4; 8 nucleotides align to TRBD1. Germline V gene data show CDR1 as GTSNPN and CDR2 as SVGIG (reference sequence). The CDR3 loop spans 15 amino acids. Trimming at V came to 1 base and at J to 8 bases, leaving 9 bases not matched to a gene.

This rearrangement joins TRBV7-9 to TRBJ1-1, with D hard to call. The CDR3 covers 14 residues. CDR1 is SEHNR, CDR2 FQNEAQ, per germline (reference sequence). V was trimmed by 5 bases and J by 2 bases, leaving 12 bases between them. The CDR3 bases are TGTGCCAGCAGCCCCCAGACTGATAACACTGAAGCTTTCTTT. It translates to CASSPQTDNTEAFF.

The CDR3 DNA is TGTGCCAGCAGCTTGAACCCTAGCACAGATACGCAGTATTTT. Its translation is CASSLNPSTDTQYF. The rearrangement joins TRBV7-3 to TRBJ2-3; no definite D call. This CDR3 spans 14 amino acids. CDR1 and CDR2 from the germline V gene are SGHTA and FQGTGA. V lost 3 bases to trimming and J lost 0 bases, with 7 bases between them.

The V gene is TRBV6-1, the J gene TRBJ1-5; no firm D call. The CDR3 is made up of 12 amino acids. Deletions cut 8 bases from V and 6 bases from J, with 11 bases between. CDR1 MNHNS and CDR2 SASEGT come from the germline V gene. The CDR3 DNA follows: TGTGCCAGCCTGATTGGGAGTCAGCCCCAGCATTTT. As protein: CASLIGSQPQHF.

This chain joins TRBV28 and TRBJ2-6; D remains unclear. The CDR3 is 15 amino acids. The germline V gene encodes CDR1 MDHEN and CDR2 SYDVKM. The ends were cut back, 3 bases at V and 2 bases at J, with 8 bases in the middle. The CDR3 nucleotides are TGTGCCAGCAGTTTCATGGGGACTGGGGCCAACGTCCTGACTTTC. Translation: CASSFMGTGANVLTF.

V is TRBV27 and J is TRBJ2-1, with a possible D match to TRBD1 (5 bases). Trimming took off 2 bases at V and 8 bases at J, with 13 bases between the two ends. In germline, CDR1 is MNHEY, CDR2 SMNVEV (reference sequence). This CDR3 is 14 amino acids long. DNA for the CDR3: TGTGCCAGCAGTTTAAGGCCCAGGGCCTATGAGCAGTTCTTC. Protein product: CASSLRPRAYEQFF.

This chain uses TRBV2 with TRBJ1-5; D gene ambiguous. The germline V gene has CDR1 SNHLY and CDR2 FYNNEI. V was trimmed by 2 bases and J by 4 bases, leaving 9 bases between them. This CDR3 is built from 14 residues. The CDR3 DNA is TGTGCCAGCAGTGAACGGGAGGAAAATCAGCCCCAGCATTTT. As protein: CASSEREENQPQHF.

The chain joins TRBV23-1 to TRBJ2-5; D not certain. TRBV23-1 is given ORF status, its function remaining uncertain. The CDR3 length is 16 residues. Deletions cut 3 bases from V and 3 bases from J, with 17 bases between. CDR3 in DNA: TGCGCCAGCAGTCACCCCCTTTTACCAACTAAAGAGACCCAGTACTTC. Protein product: CASSHPLLPTKETQYF.